This entry describes one T cell receptor beta chain. The antigen remains unidentified. An end of the junction differs from the germline gene, which may be a read error. The germline gives CDR1 SGHRS, CDR2 YFSETQ. This CDR3 is 14 amino acids long. This record belongs to a study of cytomegalovirus exposure and HLA in healthy donors. With 60 Vbeta and 13 Jbeta primers, the PCR was carried out. The assay was immunoSEQ multiplex PCR, and TCRdb's table has in-frame clones only and misses some. The sample contains about 150,000 clones, about 86% of which appear only once. Overall study findings and caveats: A later analysis found common viral pathogens apparently linked to several of the most significant clusters.

Specimen: PBMCs. This TCR came from a woman aged 25 to 39 in good health and CMV-seronegative. This chain joins TRBV5-1 and TRBJ1-2; D call uncertain. The DNA for the CDR3 is TGCGCCAGCAGCTTGGACAAACCCAACTATGGCTACCCCTTC. It encodes CASSLDKPNYGYPF.